Following are 17 T cell receptor beta chains from one sample sequenced in a study of cytomegalovirus exposure and HLA in healthy donors. PCR primers comprised 60 Vbeta and 13 Jbeta primers. Using immunoSEQ multiplex PCR, the repertoire was profiled, and TCRdb retains in-frame clones only, with some absent. The repertoire holds about 99,000 clones, with roughly 80% as singletons. The sequenced material came from PBMCs. The receptors come from a man aged 50 or older in good health and CMV-seropositive.

The gene calls are TRBV27 and TRBJ2-2; weak D call: TRBD1 (6 bases). The germline CDR1 and CDR2 sequences are MNHEY and SMNVEV (reference sequence). The CDR3 runs 15 residues. V was pared by 7 bases and J by 0 bases, with 12 bases between. The CDR3, as DNA: TGTGCCAGCAAACTAGGGACACCGAACACCGGGGAGCTGTTTTTT. It translates to CASKLGTPNTGELFF.

The chain links TRBV10-3 to TRBJ2-7, with TRBD2 matching 16 bases. CDR3 length: 17 amino acids. Germline values: CDR1 ENHRY, CDR2 SYGVKD. V shed 3 bases and J 0 bases; nucleotides not matched to a gene: 2. Here the CDR3 reads CAISDGTSGRASYEQYF. In nucleotides, the CDR3 is TGTGCCATCAGTGACGGGACTAGCGGGAGGGCCTCCTACGAGCAGTACTTC.

The rearrangement uses TRBV5-1 and TRBJ2-7; 10 bases agree with TRBD1. The V gene end was trimmed by 0 bases and the J gene end by 4 bases; junction bases not matched to a gene: 4. CDR3 length equals 15 residues. In germline, CDR1 is SGHRS, CDR2 YFSETQ. The DNA of the CDR3 is TGCGCCAGCAGCTTGGGACAGGGGGCCGGATACGAGCAGTACTTC. Translation gives CASSLGQGAGYEQYF.

The chain uses TRBV11-1 and TRBJ2-7; TRBD2 matches 11 bases. The germline CDR1 and CDR2 sequences are SGHAT and FQDESV (reference sequence). This CDR3 contains 15 residues. The V gene end was trimmed by 5 bases and the J gene end by 6 bases; junction bases not matched to a gene: 9. Here the CDR3 DNA reads TGTGCCAGCAGCCCTAGACTAGCGGGAACCAGCGAGCAGTACTTC. Protein: CASSPRLAGTSEQYF.

The rearrangement uses TRBV19 and TRBJ2-2; no reliable D call. The CDR3 has 16 amino acids. CDR1 is LNHDA, CDR2 SQIVND, per germline (reference sequence). V was trimmed by 4 bases and J by 0 bases, leaving 12 bases between them. The CDR3 DNA follows: TGTGCCAGTAGTAGCCGTAGCAATACGAACACCGGGGAGCTGTTTTTT. It yields the protein CASSSRSNTNTGELFF. The full variable domain, its missing parts supplied by reference TRBV19 and TRBJ2-2, is DGGITQSPKYLFRKEGQNVTLSCEQNLNHDAMYWYRQDPGQGLRLIYYSQIVNDFQKGDIAEGYSVSREKKESFPLTVTSAQKNPTAFYLCASSSRSNTNTGELFFGEGSRLTVL.

Comment on this clone: This likely comes from a read error, as the CDR3 has no conserved phenylalanine or tryptophan at its end. This chain uses TRBV30 with TRBJ1-2; D might be TRBD1 (5 bases). CDR1 GTSNPN and CDR2 SVGIG come from the germline V gene (reference sequence). The CDR3 has 14 residues. V was pared by 2 bases and J by 2 bases, with 12 bases between. The CDR3 sequence is CAWSWRGRNYGYTS. The CDR3 DNA reads as TGTGCCTGGAGTTGGCGGGGCCGGAACTATGGCTACACCTCC.

This clone was counted a few times. The rearrangement uses TRBV27 and TRBJ1-1, with D possibly being TRBD1 (5 bases). The CDR3 is 13 residues long. CDR1 is MNHEY, CDR2 SMNVEV, per germline (reference sequence). Trimming stripped 6 bases from V and 1 base from J, with 9 bases between. CDR3 amino acids: CASRSGGNTEAFF. The CDR3 nucleotides read TGTGCCAGCAGGAGCGGGGGGAACACTGAAGCTTTCTTT.

The chain has TRBV6-5 and TRBJ2-1; 12 bases are shared with TRBD2. CDR1 is MNHEY, CDR2 SVGAGI, per germline. After removal of 7 bases from V and 7 bases from J, the junction contained 8 bases not matched to a gene. The CDR3 consists of 15 residues. CDR3 region: CASKRLAGGWNEQFF. The CDR3 coding sequence is TGTGCCAGCAAGCGTCTAGCGGGAGGGTGGAATGAGCAGTTCTTC.

Comments on this clone: Given the absence of the conserved phenylalanine or tryptophan at the CDR3 end, a read error is likely. The rearrangement uses TRBV27 and TRBJ2-7; 16 bases map to TRBD2. Germline V gene sequence: CDR1 MNHEY, CDR2 SMNVEV (reference sequence). V was pared by 0 bases and J by 7 bases, with 15 bases of the junction left unmatched. The CDR3 sequence is 20 residues long. The DNA for the CDR3 is TGTGCCAGCAGTTTATCCTCGGGACTAGCGGGAGGGCACCCGTCTTATGAGCAGTACCTC. This encodes CASSLSSGLAGGHPSYEQYL.

The chain uses TRBV27 and TRBJ2-5; possibly TRBD2 for D (5 bases). Germline V CDR1 and CDR2: MNHEY, SMNVEV (reference sequence). Trimming took off 6 bases at V and 4 bases at J, with 21 bases between the two ends. CDR3 length: 16 residues. The CDR3 loop reads CASRPYPPQTIETQYF. CDR3 sequence (DNA): TGTGCCAGCAGACCTTACCCCCCACAGACTATAGAGACCCAGTACTTC.

This chain joins TRBV5-4 and TRBJ2-3, with 10 bases identical to TRBD2. The CDR3 length is 14 residues. Germline CDR1 is SGHNT and CDR2 is YYREEE (reference sequence). The ends lost 7 bases at V and 3 bases at J; junction bases unmatched: 5. The CDR3 DNA reads TGTGCCAGCGGGCGGACTAGCGGAACAGATACGCAGTATTTT. It translates to CASGRTSGTDTQYF.

The V call is TRBV27, the J call TRBJ2-1; D might be TRBD2 (5 bases). Germline V lookup: CDR1 MNHEY, CDR2 SMNVEV (reference sequence). CDR3 length equals 11 residues. Trimming took 2 bases from V and 12 from J, leaving 8 bases between them. The DNA for the CDR3 is TGTGCCAGCAGTTTAGGAGGTCGGCAGTTCTTC. It codes for CASSLGGRQFF.

The chain has TRBV19 and TRBJ1-4; a possible D gene is TRBD1 (6 bases). Between the trimmed V and J ends, which lost 7 bases and 8 bases, there was a span of 20 bases. The CDR3 has 15 amino acids. Germline V gene sequence: CDR1 LNHDA, CDR2 SQIVND (reference sequence). The CDR3 region has the DNA TGTGCCAGTAATAATCGTGCAGGGGATAAGGAAAAACTGTTTTTT. It codes for CASNNRAGDKEKLFF. The variable domain in full, with the rest retrieved from reference TRBV19 and TRBJ1-4, is DGGITQSPKYLFRKEGQNVTLSCEQNLNHDAMYWYRQDPGQGLRLIYYSQIVNDFQKGDIAEGYSVSREKKESFPLTVTSAQKNPTAFYLCASNNRAGDKEKLFFGSGTQLSVL.

The chain employs TRBV28 and TRBJ2-3; a possible D gene is TRBD2 (6 bases). This CDR3 spans 13 amino acids. Trimming pared 3 bases from V and 7 bases from J, leaving 11 bases between. CDR1 and CDR2 (germline): MDHEN, SYDVKM. CDR3 sequence reads: CASSFGRENTQYF. Written as DNA, the CDR3 is TGTGCCAGCAGTTTTGGCCGGGAGAATACGCAGTATTTT.

The rearrangement links TRBV20-1 to TRBJ2-7; D not resolved. Deletions cut 2 bases from V and 3 bases from J, with 5 bases between. This CDR3 comprises 11 residues. Germline loops: CDR1 DFQATT, CDR2 SNEGSKA (reference sequence). Here the CDR3 reads CSARPFYEQYF. CDR3 DNA: TGCAGTGCTAGACCTTTCTACGAGCAGTACTTC.

This clone has a single count. This is likely a read error, given that the CDR3 carries no conserved phenylalanine or tryptophan at its end. The chain recombines TRBV11-2 with TRBJ1-2, with D possibly being TRBD1 (6 bases). Germline CDR1 and CDR2: SGHAT and FQNNGV. The CDR3 extends over 14 amino acids. Trimming stripped 5 bases from V and 4 bases from J, with 14 bases between. In nucleotides, the CDR3 is TGTGCCAGCAGCGAGGGGGTGGGAGTCTATGGCTACACCCTC. Protein sequence: CASSEGVGVYGYTL.

This sequence joins TRBV6-5 and TRBJ2-5; the D gene is possibly TRBD2 (6 bases). Germline CDR1 MNHEY, CDR2 SVGAGI. This CDR3 contains 13 residues. V was trimmed by 8 bases and J by 3 bases, leaving 13 bases between them. The CDR3 bases are TGTGCCAGCTCTCGGGGACTTAAAGAGACCCAGTACTTC. Its translation is CASSRGLKETQYF.